These T cell receptor beta chains were read from a single sample in a study of cytomegalovirus exposure and HLA in healthy donors. Here immunoSEQ multiplex PCR was the method, and the copy in TCRdb shows in-frame clones only, minus some. The sample includes about 55,000 clones, around three quarters of them seen just once. The source material was PBMCs. All receptors come from a female donor in good health and CMV-seronegative. Each CDR3 is given with its conserved first and last residue. A D gene is named only where the DNA matches it firmly. Where a row states a size, it is once, few, many or the class of an expanded clone; other rows omit it.

j_gene,v_gene,d_gene,abundance,CDR3nt,CDR3aa
TRBJ2-1,TRBV5-1,-,-,TGCGCCAGCAGCTTGGGGACAACTTACTCCTACAATGAGCAGTTCTTC,CASSLGTTYSYNEQFF
TRBJ1-4,TRBV6-5,-,-,TGTGCCAGCAGTTATCAGGGGACCGAAAAACTGTTTTTT,CASSYQGTEKLFF
TRBJ1-4,TRBV4-3,TRBD1,-,TGCGCCAGCAGCCAAGTCAGGGGGTATAATGAAAAACTGTTTTTT,CASSQVRGYNEKLFF
TRBJ1-4,TRBV4-1,-,-,TGCGCCAGCAGCCCCATCGCCAGGGTAGGTCGGGAAAAACTGTTTTTT,CASSPIARVGREKLFF
TRBJ2-7,TRBV5-6,TRBD1,-,TGTGCCAGCAGGTCTGACTCGGACAGGGGCTACGAGCAGTACTTC,CASRSDSDRGYEQYF
TRBJ2-1,TRBV6-4,-,-,TGTGCCAGCCTCGGCATGGGGCTAGAAGGCTACAATGAGCAGTTCTTC,CASLGMGLEGYNEQFF
TRBJ1-1,TRBV2,-,few,TGTGCCAGCAGCTCAGGAATCACTGAAGCTTTCTTT,CASSSGITEAFF
TRBJ2-3,TRBV7-6,-,-,TGTGCCAGCAGCTCGACAGAAAATACGCAGTATTTT,CASSSTENTQYF
TRBJ2-5,TRBV27,-,-,TGTGCCAGCAGTTTGCAGCTACGGGGGTCAGAGACCCAGTACTTC,CASSLQLRGSETQYF
TRBJ2-7,TRBV7-9,TRBD2,few,TGTGCCAGCAGCTCGCTTACTAGCGGGGGGAGCTCCTACGAGCAGTACTTC,CASSSLTSGGSSYEQYF
TRBJ1-5,TRBV7-2,TRBD1,-,TGTGCCAGCAGCTTCCGCCGACAGGGGGCCAGTCAGCCCCAGCATTTT,CASSFRRQGASQPQHF
TRBJ1-1,TRBV5-1,-,-,TGCGCCAGCAGCAGAACAGGTGGGGAGGTCACTGAAGCTTTCTTT,CASSRTGGEVTEAFF
TRBJ1-1,TRBV6-5,-,-,TGTGCCAGCAGTTCTACGGTGAACACTGAAGCTTTCTTT,CASSSTVNTEAFF
TRBJ2-2,TRBV11-3,-,few,TGTGCCAGCAGTTTTAGGAGGGGGGAGCTGTTTTTT,CASSFRRGELFF
TRBJ1-1,TRBV19,TRBD1,-,TGTGCCAGTAGTATACAGGGGGCCCTGAACACTGAAGCTTTCTTT,CASSIQGALNTEAFF
TRBJ1-5,TRBV2,-,-,TGTGCCAGCAAATATAGCAATCAGCCCCAGCATTTT,CASKYSNQPQHF
TRBJ2-5,TRBV7-2,TRBD2,-,TGTGCCAGCAGTCGGACTAGCGGGGTGTACCAAGAGACCCAGTACTTC,CASSRTSGVYQETQYF
TRBJ1-2,TRBV25-1,-,-,TGTGCCAGCAGTAATTGGCAGGCAGGAGGCTACACCTTC,CASSNWQAGGYTF
TRBJ2-5,TRBV5-4,TRBD1,-,TGTGCCAGCAGCTTAAGACAGGGCCAAGAGACCCAGTACTTC,CASSLRQGQETQYF
TRBJ1-2,TRBV7-9,-,-,TGTTCCAGCAGCTTAGGAGGCCCGCGGGATATCGCGGGTGGCTACACCTTC,CSSSLGGPRDIAGGYTF
TRBJ1-6,TRBV12-5,-,-,TGTGCTAGCAATCAGGGGCCAAGCTCCTATAATTCACCCCTCCACTTT,CASNQGPSSYNSPLHF
TRBJ1-1,TRBV7-7,-,once,TGTGCTAGCAGCTTAAGGCCAGGGAACACTGAAGCTTTCTTT,CASSLRPGNTEAFF
TRBJ2-7,TRBV6-1,TRBD1,-,TGTGCCAGCAGTGGAACACAGGGGCACCTCTCCTACGAGCAGTACTTC,CASSGTQGHLSYEQYF
TRBJ2-5,TRBV19,TRBD1,-,TGTGCCAGTAGTATAGGAGGGACAGAGCAAGAGACCCAGTACTTC,CASSIGGTEQETQYF
TRBJ2-3,TRBV11-2,TRBD2,once,TGTGCCAGCAGACCCCCGGGACTAGCGGGGGTGGGAGATACGCAGTATTTT,CASRPPGLAGVGDTQYF
TRBJ1-6,TRBV5-8,TRBD1,-,TGTGCCAGCAGCACGGGACAGGGACCAAATTCACCCCTCCACTTT,CASSTGQGPNSPLHF
TRBJ2-5,TRBV7-9,TRBD2,-,TGTGCCAGCAGCCCCCGGTTGGGCGGGGGGCAAGAGACCCAGTACTTC,CASSPRLGGGQETQYF
TRBJ2-1,TRBV2,TRBD1,few,TGTGCCAGCAGTGGAGGACAGGCACGTGAGCAGTTCTTC,CASSGGQAREQFF
TRBJ1-1,TRBV5-4,TRBD1,few,TGTGCCAGCAGCCCCCGGGACAGGGCGATGAACACTGAAGCTTTCTTT,CASSPRDRAMNTEAFF
TRBJ1-2,TRBV11-2,-,-,TGTGCCAGCAGCTTATCAACAGGAAACTATGGCTACACCTTC,CASSLSTGNYGYTF
TRBJ1-2,TRBV2,TRBD1,-,TGTGCCAGCAGAGGGACAGGGTGGATGTATGGCCACACCTTC,CASRGTGWMYGHTF
TRBJ1-2,TRBV29-1,TRBD1,-,TGCAGCGGTATGGACAGGGGTTATGGCTACACCTTC,CSGMDRGYGYTF
TRBJ2-2,TRBV18,-,-,TGTGCCAGCTCATCGGACGGACTCATGAACACCGGGGAGCTGTTTTTT,CASSSDGLMNTGELFF
TRBJ2-7,TRBV6-1,-,-,TGTGCCAGCAGTGAAGCGTTGGAGAGTTTCTACGAGCAGTACTTC,CASSEALESFYEQYF
TRBJ1-4,TRBV7-9,-,-,TGTGCCAGCAGCTCCTCCCGGACCGGGGGTGAAAAACTGTTTTTT,CASSSSRTGGEKLFF
TRBJ2-3,TRBV18,-,-,TGTGCCAGCTCACCTAAGCAGGCTAGCACAGATACGCAGTATTTT,CASSPKQASTDTQYF
TRBJ1-3,TRBV9,-,-,TGTGCCAGCAGCGCACATCTTGGTGGAAACACCATATATTTT,CASSAHLGGNTIYF
TRBJ1-6,TRBV27,TRBD1,-,TGTGCCAGCAGTTTCTCCACAGGGGGCGTTTCACCCCTCCACTTT,CASSFSTGGVSPLHF
TRBJ2-5,TRBV7-3,-,-,TGTGCCAGCAGCCCGTCCGAGGGTGGGAGGGAGACCCAGTACTTC,CASSPSEGGRETQYF
TRBJ1-6,TRBV9,-,-,TGTGCCAGCAGCGCCCACGGGGGGGGCGCCCTTGATTCACCCCTCCACTTT,CASSAHGGGALDSPLHF